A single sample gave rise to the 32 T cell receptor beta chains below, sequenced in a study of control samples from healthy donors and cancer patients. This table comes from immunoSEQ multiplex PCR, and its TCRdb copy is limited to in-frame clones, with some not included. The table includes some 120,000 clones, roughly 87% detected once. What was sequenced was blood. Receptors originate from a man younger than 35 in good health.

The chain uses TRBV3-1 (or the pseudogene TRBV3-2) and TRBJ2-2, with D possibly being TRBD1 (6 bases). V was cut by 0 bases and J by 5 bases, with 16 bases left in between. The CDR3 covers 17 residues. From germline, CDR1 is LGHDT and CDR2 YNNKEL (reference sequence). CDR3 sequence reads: CASSQEFRWGRTGELFF. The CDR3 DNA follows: TGTGCCAGCAGCCAAGAATTCCGTTGGGGGCGGACCGGGGAGCTGTTTTTT.

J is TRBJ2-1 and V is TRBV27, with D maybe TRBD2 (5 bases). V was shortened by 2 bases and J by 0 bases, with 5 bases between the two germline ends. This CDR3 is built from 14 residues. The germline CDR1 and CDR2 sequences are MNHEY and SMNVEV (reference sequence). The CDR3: CASSLGSSYNEQFF. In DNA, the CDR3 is TGTGCCAGCAGTTTAGGGAGCTCCTACAATGAGCAGTTCTTC.

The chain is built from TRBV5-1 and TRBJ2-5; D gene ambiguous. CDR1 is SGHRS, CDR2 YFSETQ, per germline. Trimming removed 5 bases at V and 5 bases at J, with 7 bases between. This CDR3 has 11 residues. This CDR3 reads CASRVAETQYF. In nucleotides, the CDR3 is TGCGCCAGCAGAGTTGCGGAGACCCAGTACTTC.

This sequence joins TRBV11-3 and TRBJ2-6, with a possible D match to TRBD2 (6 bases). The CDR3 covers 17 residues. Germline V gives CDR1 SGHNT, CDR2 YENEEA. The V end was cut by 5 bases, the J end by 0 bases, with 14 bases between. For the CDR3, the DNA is TGTGCCAGCAGCCCCGGAACGACTAGCTCTGGGGCCAACGTCCTGACTTTC. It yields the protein CASSPGTTSSGANVLTF.

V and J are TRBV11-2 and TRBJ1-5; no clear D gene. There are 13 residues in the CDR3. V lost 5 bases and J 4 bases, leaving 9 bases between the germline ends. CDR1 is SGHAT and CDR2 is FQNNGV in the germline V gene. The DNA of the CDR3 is TGTGCCAGCAGCCCAAGCGGTAATCAGCCCCAGCATTTT. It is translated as CASSPSGNQPQHF.

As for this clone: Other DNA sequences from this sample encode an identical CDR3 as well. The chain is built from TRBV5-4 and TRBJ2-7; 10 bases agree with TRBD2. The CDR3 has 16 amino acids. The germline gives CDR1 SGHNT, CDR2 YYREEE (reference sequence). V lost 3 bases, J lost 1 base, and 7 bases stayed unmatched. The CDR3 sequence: CASSSGLAGGSYEQYF. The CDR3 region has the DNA TGTGCCAGCAGCTCGGGTTTAGCGGGGGGTTCCTACGAGCAGTACTTC.

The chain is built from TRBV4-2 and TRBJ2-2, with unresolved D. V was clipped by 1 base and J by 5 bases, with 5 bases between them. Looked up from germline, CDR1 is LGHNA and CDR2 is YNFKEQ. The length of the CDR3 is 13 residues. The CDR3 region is CASSQVATGELFF. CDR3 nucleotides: TGTGCCAGCAGCCAAGTTGCGACCGGGGAGCTGTTTTTT.

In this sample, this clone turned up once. The CDR3 loop is CSVDPPTSGSTDTQYF. In DNA, the CDR3 is TGCAGCGTTGATCCCCCGACTAGCGGGAGTACAGATACGCAGTATTTT. The chain combines TRBV29-1 with TRBJ2-3, with 12 bases identical to TRBD2. Germline V gives CDR1 SQVTM, CDR2 ANQGSEA. The CDR3 has 16 amino acids. The V gene end was trimmed by 3 bases and the J gene end by 3 bases; junction bases not matched to a gene: 7.

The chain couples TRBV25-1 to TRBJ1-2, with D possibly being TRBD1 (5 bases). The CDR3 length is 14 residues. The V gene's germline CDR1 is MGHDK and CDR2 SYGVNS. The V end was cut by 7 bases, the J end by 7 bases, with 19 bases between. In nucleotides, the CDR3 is TGTGCCAGCAACCCATCGGCGGGCAGGGCTGGCTACACCTTC. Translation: CASNPSAGRAGYTF.

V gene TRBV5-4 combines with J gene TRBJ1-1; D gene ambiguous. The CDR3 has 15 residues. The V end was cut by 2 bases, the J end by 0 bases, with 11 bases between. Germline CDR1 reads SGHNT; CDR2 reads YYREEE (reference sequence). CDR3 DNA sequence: TGTGCCAGCAGCTTCGGACGGGTCGTGAACACTGAAGCTTTCTTT. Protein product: CASSFGRVVNTEAFF.

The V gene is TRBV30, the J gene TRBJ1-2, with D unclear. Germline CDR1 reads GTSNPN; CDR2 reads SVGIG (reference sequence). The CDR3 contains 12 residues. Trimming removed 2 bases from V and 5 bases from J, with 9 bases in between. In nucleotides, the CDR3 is TGTGCCTGGAGTAGGCAGTTATATGGCTACACCTTC. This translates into CAWSRQLYGYTF.

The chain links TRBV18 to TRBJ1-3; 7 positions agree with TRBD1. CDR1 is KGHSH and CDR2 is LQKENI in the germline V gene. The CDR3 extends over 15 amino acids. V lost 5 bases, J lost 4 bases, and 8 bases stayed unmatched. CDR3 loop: CASSTTTGVGNTIYF. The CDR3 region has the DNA TGTGCCAGCTCAACCACCACAGGGGTCGGAAACACCATATATTTT.

CDR3 in DNA: TGTGCCACCCCGACAGGGAAGGGTATTTTTTGGGGCTACACCTTC. Translating it yields CATPTGKGIFWGYTF. The chain employs TRBV6-5 and TRBJ1-2, with 7 nucleotides matching TRBD1. Germline V gene data show CDR1 as MNHEY and CDR2 as SVGAGI. The CDR3 is 15 residues long. Germline trimming cut 10 bases from V and 8 bases from J; bases unmatched to any gene: 19.

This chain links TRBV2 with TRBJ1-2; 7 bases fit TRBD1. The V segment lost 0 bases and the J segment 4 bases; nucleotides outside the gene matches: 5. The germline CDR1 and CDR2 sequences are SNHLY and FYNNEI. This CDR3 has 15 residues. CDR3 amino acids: CASSEARTGIYGYTF. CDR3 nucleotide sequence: TGTGCCAGCAGTGAAGCTAGGACAGGTATCTATGGCTACACCTTC.

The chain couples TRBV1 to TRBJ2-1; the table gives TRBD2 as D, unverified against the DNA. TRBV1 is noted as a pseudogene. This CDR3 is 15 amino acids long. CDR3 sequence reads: CTSSQACLAYNEQFF. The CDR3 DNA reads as TGCACCAGCAGCCAAGCATGTCTAGCTTACAATGAGCAGTTCTTC.

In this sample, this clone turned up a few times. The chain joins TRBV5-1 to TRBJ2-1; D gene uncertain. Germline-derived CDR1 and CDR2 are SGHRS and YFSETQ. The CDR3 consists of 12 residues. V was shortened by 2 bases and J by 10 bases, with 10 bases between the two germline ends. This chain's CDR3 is CASSLNFREQFF. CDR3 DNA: TGCGCCAGCAGCTTAAACTTCCGAGAGCAGTTCTTC.

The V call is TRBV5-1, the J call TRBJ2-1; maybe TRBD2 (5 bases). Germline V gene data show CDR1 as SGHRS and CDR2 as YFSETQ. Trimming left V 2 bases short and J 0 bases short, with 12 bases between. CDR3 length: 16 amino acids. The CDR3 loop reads CASSFGESASYNEQFF. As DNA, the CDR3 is TGCGCCAGCAGCTTCGGGGAATCCGCCTCCTACAATGAGCAGTTCTTC. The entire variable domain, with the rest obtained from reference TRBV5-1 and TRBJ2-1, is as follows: KAGVTQTPRYLIKTRGQQVTLSCSPISGHRSVSWYQQTPGQGLQFLFEYFSETQRNKGNFPGRFSGRQFSNSRSEMNVSTLELGDSALYLCASSFGESASYNEQFFGPGTRLTVL.

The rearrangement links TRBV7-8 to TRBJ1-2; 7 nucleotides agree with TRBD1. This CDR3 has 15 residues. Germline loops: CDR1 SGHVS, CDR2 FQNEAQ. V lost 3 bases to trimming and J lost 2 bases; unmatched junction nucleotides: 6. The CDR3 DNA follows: TGTGCCAGCAGCTTTTGGACAGGATCAAACTATGGCTACACCTTC. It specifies CASSFWTGSNYGYTF.

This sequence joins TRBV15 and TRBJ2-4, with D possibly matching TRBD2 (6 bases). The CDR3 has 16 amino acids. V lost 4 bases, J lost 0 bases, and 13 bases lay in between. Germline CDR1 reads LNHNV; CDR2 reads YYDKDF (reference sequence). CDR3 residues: CATSKLADLAKNIQYF. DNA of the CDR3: TGTGCCACCAGCAAACTAGCTGACTTAGCCAAAAACATTCAGTACTTC.

The CDR3 nucleotides are TGTGCCAGCAGCGTAGGTCTCAATTACAGGGGCCCCAACTATGGCTACACCTTC. It yields the protein CASSVGLNYRGPNYGYTF. The chain joins TRBV9 to TRBJ1-2; the match to TRBD1 covers 7 bases. This CDR3 is built from 18 residues. V lost 0 bases and J lost 2; bases outside the gene matches: 13. Germline assignment: CDR1 SGDLS and CDR2 YYNGEE. The complete variable domain, with remaining parts taken from reference TRBV9 and TRBJ1-2, reads DSGVTQTPKHLITATGQRVTLRCSPRSGDLSVYWYQQSLDQGLQFLIQYYNGEERAKGNILERFSAQQFPDLHSELNLSSLELGDSALYFCASSVGLNYRGPNYGYTFGSGTRLTVV.

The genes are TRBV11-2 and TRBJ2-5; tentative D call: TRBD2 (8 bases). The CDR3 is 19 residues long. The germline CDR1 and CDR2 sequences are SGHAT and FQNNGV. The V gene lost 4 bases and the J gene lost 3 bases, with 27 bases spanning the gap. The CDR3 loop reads CASSYTLFGGGQCEETQYF. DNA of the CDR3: TGTGCCAGCAGCTACACTCTGTTCGGGGGGGGACAGTGTGAAGAGACCCAGTACTTC.

CDR3 loop: CASSLEGVNTEAFF. The CDR3 DNA is TGCGCCAGCAGCTTGGAGGGGGTGAACACTGAAGCTTTCTTT. The chain uses TRBV5-1 and TRBJ1-1; a possible D gene is TRBD1 (6 bases). CDR1 and CDR2 from the germline V gene are SGHRS and YFSETQ. The CDR3 totals 14 residues. V was cut by 0 bases and J by 0 bases, with 6 bases left in between.

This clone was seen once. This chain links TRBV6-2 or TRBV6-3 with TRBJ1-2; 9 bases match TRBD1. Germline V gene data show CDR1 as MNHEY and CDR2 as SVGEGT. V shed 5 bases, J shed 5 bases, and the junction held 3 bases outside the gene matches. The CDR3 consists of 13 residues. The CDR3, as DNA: TGTGCCAGCAGTACACAGGGGGCATATGGCTACACCTTC. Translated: CASSTQGAYGYTF.

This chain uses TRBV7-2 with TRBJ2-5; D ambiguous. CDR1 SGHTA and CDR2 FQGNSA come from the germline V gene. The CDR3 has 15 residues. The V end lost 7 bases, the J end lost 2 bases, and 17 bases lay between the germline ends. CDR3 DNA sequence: TGTGCCAGCACCCCGTCCCCCGACGGGCAAGAGACCCAGTACTTC. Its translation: CASTPSPDGQETQYF.

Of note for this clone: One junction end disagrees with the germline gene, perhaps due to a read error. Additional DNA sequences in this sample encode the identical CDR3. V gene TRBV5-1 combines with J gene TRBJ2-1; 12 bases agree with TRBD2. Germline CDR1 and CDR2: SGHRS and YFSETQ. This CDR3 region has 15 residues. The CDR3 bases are TGCGCTAGCAGCTACACTAGCGGGAGGACGAATGAGCAGTTCTTC. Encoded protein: CASSYTSGRTNEQFF.

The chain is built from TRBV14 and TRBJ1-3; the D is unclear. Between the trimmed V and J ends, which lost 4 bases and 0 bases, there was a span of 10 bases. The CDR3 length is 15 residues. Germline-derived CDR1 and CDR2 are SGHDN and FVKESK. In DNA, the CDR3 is TGTGCCAGCAGCCGACGTCTCCCCTCTGGAAACACCATATATTTT. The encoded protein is CASSRRLPSGNTIYF.

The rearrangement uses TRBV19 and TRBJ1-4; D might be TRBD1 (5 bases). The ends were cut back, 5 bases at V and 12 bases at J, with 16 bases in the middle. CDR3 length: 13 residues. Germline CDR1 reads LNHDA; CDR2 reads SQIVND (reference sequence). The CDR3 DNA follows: TGTGCCAGTAGTCTCCAGGGTTTGATGGAACTGTTTTTT. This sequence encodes CASSLQGLMELFF.

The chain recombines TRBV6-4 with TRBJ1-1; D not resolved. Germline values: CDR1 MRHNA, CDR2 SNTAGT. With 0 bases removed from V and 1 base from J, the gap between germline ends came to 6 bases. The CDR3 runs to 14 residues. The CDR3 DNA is TGTGCCAGCAGTGACTCGAACAGGAACACTGAAGCTTTCTTT. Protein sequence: CASSDSNRNTEAFF.

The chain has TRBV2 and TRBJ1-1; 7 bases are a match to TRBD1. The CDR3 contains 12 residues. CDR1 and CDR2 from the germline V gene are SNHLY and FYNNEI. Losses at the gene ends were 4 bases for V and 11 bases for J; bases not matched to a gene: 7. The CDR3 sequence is CASSGLQGRAFF. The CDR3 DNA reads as TGTGCCAGCAGTGGCCTACAGGGGCGGGCTTTCTTT. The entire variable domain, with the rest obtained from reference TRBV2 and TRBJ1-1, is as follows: EPEVTQTPSHQVTQMGQEVILRCVPISNHLYFYWYRQILGQKVEFLVSFYNNEISEKSEIFDDQFSVERPDGSNFTLKIRSTKLEDSAMYFCASSGLQGRAFFGQGTRLTVV.

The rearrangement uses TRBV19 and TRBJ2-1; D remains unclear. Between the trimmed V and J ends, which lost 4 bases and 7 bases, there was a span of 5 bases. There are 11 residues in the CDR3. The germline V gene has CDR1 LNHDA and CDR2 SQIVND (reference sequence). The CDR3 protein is CASSTRNEQFF. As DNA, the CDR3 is TGTGCCAGTAGTACAAGAAATGAGCAGTTCTTC.

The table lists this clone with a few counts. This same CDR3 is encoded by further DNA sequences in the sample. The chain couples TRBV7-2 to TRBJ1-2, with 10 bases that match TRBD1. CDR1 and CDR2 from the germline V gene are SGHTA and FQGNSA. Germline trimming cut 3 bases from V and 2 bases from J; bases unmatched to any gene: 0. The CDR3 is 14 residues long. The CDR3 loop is CASSLDRGNYGYTF. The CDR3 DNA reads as TGTGCCAGCAGCTTGGACAGGGGGAACTATGGCTACACCTTC.

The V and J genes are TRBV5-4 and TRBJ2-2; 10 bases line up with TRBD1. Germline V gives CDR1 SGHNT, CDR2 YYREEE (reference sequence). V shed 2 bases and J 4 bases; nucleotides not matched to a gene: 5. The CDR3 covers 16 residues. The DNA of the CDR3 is TGTGCCAGCAGCTTTGGGGACAGGGGACGCACCGGGGAGCTGTTTTTT. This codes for CASSFGDRGRTGELFF.